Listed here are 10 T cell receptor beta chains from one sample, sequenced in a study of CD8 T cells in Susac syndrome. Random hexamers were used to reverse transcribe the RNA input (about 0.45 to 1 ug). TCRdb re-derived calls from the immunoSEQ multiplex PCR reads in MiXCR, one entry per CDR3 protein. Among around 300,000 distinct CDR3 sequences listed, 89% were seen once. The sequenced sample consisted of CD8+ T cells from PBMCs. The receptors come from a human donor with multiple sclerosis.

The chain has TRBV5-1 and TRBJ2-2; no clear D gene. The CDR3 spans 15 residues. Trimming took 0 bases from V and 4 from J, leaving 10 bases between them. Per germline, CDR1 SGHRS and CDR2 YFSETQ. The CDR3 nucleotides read TGCGCCAGCAGCTTGGGCCCGCAGAGCACCGGGGAGCTGTTTTTT. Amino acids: CASSLGPQSTGELFF.

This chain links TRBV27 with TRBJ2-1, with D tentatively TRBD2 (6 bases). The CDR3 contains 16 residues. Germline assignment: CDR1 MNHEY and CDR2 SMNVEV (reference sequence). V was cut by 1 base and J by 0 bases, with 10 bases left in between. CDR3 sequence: CASSLLAASSYNEQFF. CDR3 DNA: TGTGCCAGCAGTTTATTAGCGGCGAGCTCCTACAATGAGCAGTTCTTC.

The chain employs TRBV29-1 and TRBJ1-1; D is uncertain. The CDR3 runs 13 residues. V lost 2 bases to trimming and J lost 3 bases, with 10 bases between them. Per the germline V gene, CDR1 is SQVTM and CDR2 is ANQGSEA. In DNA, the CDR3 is TGCAGCGTTGAATCCCAATCGCACACTGAAGCTTTCTTT. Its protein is CSVESQSHTEAFF.

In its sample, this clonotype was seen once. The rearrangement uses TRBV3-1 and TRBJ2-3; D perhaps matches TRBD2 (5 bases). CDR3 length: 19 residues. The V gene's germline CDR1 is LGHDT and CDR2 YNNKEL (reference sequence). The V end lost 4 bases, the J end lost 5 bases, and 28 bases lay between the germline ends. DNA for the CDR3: TGTGCCAGCAGCCCCTCGACGAAAGGAGGCCCCAGAGTTGGAGATACGCAGTATTTT. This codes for CASSPSTKGGPRVGDTQYF.

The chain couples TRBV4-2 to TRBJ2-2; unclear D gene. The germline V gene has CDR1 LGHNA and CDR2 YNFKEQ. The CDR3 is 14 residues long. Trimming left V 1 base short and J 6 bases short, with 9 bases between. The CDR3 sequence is CASSQVDVPGELFF. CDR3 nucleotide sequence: TGTGCCAGCAGCCAAGTGGACGTACCCGGGGAGCTGTTTTTT.

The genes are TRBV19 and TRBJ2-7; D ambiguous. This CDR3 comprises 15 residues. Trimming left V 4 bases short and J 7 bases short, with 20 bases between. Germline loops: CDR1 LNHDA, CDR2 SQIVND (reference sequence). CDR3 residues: CASSTRHVKVEEQYF. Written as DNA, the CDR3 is TGTGCCAGTAGTACTCGACACGTAAAGGTGGAAGAGCAGTACTTC.

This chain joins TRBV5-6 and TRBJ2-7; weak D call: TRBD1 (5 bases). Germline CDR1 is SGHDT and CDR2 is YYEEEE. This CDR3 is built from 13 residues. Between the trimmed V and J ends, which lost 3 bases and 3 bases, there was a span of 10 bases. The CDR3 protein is CASSYDSNYEQYF. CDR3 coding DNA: TGTGCCAGCAGCTACGACAGCAACTACGAGCAGTACTTC.

The CDR3 sequence: CASSQEDRGETQYF. Written as DNA, the CDR3 is TGCGCCAGCAGCCAAGAGGACAGGGGGGAGACCCAGTACTTC. V gene TRBV4-1 combines with J gene TRBJ2-5, with 10 bases identical to TRBD1. Looked up from germline, CDR1 is MGHRA and CDR2 is YSYEKL. The CDR3 totals 14 residues. J gave up 5 bases and V 0 bases, and 0 bases lay outside the gene matches.

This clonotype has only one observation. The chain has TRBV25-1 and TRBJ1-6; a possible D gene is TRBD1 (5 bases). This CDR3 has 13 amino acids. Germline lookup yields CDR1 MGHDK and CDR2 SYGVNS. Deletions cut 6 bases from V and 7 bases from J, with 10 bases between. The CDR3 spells CASSQGNNSPLHF. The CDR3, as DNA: TGTGCCAGCAGCCAGGGTAACAATTCACCCCTCCACTTT. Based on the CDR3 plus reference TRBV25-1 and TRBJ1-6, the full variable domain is EADIYQTPRYLVIGTGKKITLECSQTMGHDKMYWYQQDPGMELHLIHYSYGVNSTEKGDLSSESTVSRIRTEHFPLTLESARPSHTSQYLCASSQGNNSPLHFGNGTRLTVT.

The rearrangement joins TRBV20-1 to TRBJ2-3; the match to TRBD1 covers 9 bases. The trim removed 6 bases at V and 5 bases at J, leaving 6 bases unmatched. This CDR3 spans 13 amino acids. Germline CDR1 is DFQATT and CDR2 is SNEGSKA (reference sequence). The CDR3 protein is CSADRGMVDTQYF. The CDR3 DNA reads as TGCAGTGCCGACAGGGGGATGGTAGATACGCAGTATTTT.